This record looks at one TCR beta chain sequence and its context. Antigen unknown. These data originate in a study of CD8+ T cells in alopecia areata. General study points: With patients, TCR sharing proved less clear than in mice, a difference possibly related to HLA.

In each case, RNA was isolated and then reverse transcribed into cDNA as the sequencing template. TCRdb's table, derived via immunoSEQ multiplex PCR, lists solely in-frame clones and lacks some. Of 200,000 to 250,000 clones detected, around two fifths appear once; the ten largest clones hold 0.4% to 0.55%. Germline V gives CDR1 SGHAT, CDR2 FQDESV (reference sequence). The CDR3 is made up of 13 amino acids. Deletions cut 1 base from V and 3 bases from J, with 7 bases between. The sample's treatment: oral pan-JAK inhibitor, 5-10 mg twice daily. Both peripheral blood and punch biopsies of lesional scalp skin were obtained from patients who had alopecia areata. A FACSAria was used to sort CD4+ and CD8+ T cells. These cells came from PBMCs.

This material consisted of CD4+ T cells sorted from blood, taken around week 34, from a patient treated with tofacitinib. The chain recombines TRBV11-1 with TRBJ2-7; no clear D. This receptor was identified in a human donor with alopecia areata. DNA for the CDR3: TGTGCCAGCAGCTTAGGTGTTATCTACGAGCAGTACTTC. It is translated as CASSLGVIYEQYF.